A selection of T cell receptor beta chains follows, all from one sample in a study of CD8 T cells in ankylosing spondylitis. TCRdb re-called the 5' RACE reads with MiXCR, one entry per CDR3 protein. In the table there are about 330,000 distinct CDR3 sequences, approximately 8% of which are singletons. The sequenced sample was blood, either unsorted or a sorted T cell fraction (not recorded which). Receptor source: a male donor with ankylosing spondylitis. CDR3s include the opening cysteine and the closing phenylalanine or tryptophan. The D gene is left open where the match is weak. Not every row has a clone size; where given, it reads once, few, many or a size class.

V: TRBV29-1
D: .
size: many
J: TRBJ2-7
length: 14
DNA: TGCAGCGTCGGACCACAGGGGGGGACCTACGAGCAGTACTTC
CDR3: CSVGPQGGTYEQYF

V: TRBV15
D: .
size: many
J: TRBJ1-5
length: 14
DNA: TGTGCCACCAGCAGTGACCTTGGGGTCCAGCCCCAGCATTTT
CDR3: CATSSDLGVQPQHF

V: TRBV28
D: .
size: .
J: TRBJ2-7
length: 11
DNA: TGTGCCAGCAGTTCGGCAGCTGAGCAGTACTTC
CDR3: CASSSAAEQYF

V: TRBV12-3/TRBV12-4
D: .
size: .
J: TRBJ1-5
length: 14
DNA: TGTGCCAGCAGAATCGGGGGAGGGAGGCAGCCCCAGCATTTT
CDR3: CASRIGGGRQPQHF

V: TRBV28
D: .
size: few
J: TRBJ1-2
length: 13
DNA: TGTGCCAGCCTGCGTAGGCCTCTTGATGGCTACACCTTC
CDR3: CASLRRPLDGYTF

V: TRBV5-1
D: TRBD1
size: .
J: TRBJ2-1
length: 15
DNA: TGCGCCAGCAGCTTTACGACAGGGGGCTTAGATGAGCAGTTCTTC
CDR3: CASSFTTGGLDEQFF

V: TRBV11-3
D: .
size: many
J: TRBJ1-1
length: 12
DNA: TGTGCCAGCATTGATTGGGACGGCGAAGCTTTCTTT
CDR3: CASIDWDGEAFF

V: TRBV20-1
D: TRBD2
size: .
J: TRBJ2-7
length: 14
DNA: TGCAGTGCTGGAGTAGCGGGGGATTATTACGAGCAGTACTTC
CDR3: CSAGVAGDYYEQYF

V: TRBV10-3
D: TRBD2
size: many
J: TRBJ2-7
length: 16
DNA: TGTGCCAGCTACCCGAGACTAGCGGTCCCTGACTACGAGCAGTACTTC
CDR3: CASYPRLAVPDYEQYF

V: TRBV6-9
D: .
size: few
J: TRBJ1-2
length: 13
DNA: TGTGCCAGCGGATTGGCGGACAACTATGGCTACACCTTC
CDR3: CASGLADNYGYTF

V: TRBV5-1
D: .
size: many
J: TRBJ2-1
length: 13
DNA: TGCGCCAGCAGTCAGGAGGTTAGTAATGAGCAGTTCTTC
CDR3: CASSQEVSNEQFF

V: TRBV4-1
D: TRBD1
size: many
J: TRBJ1-2
length: 17
DNA: TGCGCCAGCAGCCTTCTCCGACAGGGCGATTCTAACTATGGCTACACCTTC
CDR3: CASSLLRQGDSNYGYTF

V: TRBV7-3
D: .
size: .
J: TRBJ2-4
length: 15
DNA: TGTGCCAGCAGCCTCTATCGTGCCGCCAAAAACATTCAGTACTTC
CDR3: CASSLYRAAKNIQYF

V: TRBV7-2
D: .
size: few
J: TRBJ1-1
length: 13
DNA: TGTGCCAGCAGCTTATCCGTCGGTACTGAAGCTTTCTTT
CDR3: CASSLSVGTEAFF

V: TRBV9
D: TRBD2
size: .
J: TRBJ2-5
length: 16
DNA: TGTGCCAGCAGCCCGGGACTAGGAGTAGGTCAAGAGACCCAGTACTTC
CDR3: CASSPGLGVGQETQYF

V: TRBV12-3/TRBV12-4
D: TRBD2
size: many
J: TRBJ2-1
length: 16
DNA: TGTGCCAGCAGCGCCGAGGGGAGCGGGAGTAGGAATGAGCAGTTCTTC
CDR3: CASSAEGSGSRNEQFF

V: TRBV19
D: .
size: .
J: TRBJ2-1
length: 17
DNA: TGTGCCAGTAGTATCCCCGGACAGCGCCGCTCCTACAATGAGCAGTTCTTC
CDR3: CASSIPGQRRSYNEQFF

V: TRBV5-6
D: .
size: .
J: TRBJ2-5
length: 13
DNA: TGTGCCAGCAGATTCCAGGGGGGCGAGACCCAGTACTTC
CDR3: CASRFQGGETQYF

V: TRBV15
D: TRBD1
size: .
J: TRBJ1-5
length: 16
DNA: TGTGCCACCAGCAGGGGGTTGGACAGGGGCGGTCAGCCCCAGCATTTT
CDR3: CATSRGLDRGGQPQHF

V: TRBV19
D: TRBD2
size: few
J: TRBJ2-7
length: 17
DNA: TGTGCCAGTAGCGCGGCTCTACTAGCGGAAGCAACCTACGAGCAGTACTTC
CDR3: CASSAALLAEATYEQYF